These 8 T cell receptor beta chains share one sample of origin, sequenced in a study of blood T cell repertoires in COVID-19. The assay was immunoSEQ multiplex PCR, and TCRdb's table has in-frame clones only and misses some. The sample consists of fewer than 350,000 clones, around 91% of them appearing once. Material: PBMCs or T cells enriched from blood (not recorded which). The receptor set was obtained from a woman younger than 30 with acute COVID-19.

J is TRBJ2-7 and V is TRBV5-6, with unresolved D. The CDR3 is 16 residues long. V shed 4 bases and J shed 0 bases, with 17 bases lying between them. Germline V gene data show CDR1 as SGHDT and CDR2 as YYEEEE. The CDR3 loop is CASSLAPEVGSYEQYF. DNA for the CDR3: TGTGCCAGCAGCCTCGCCCCCGAGGTCGGCTCCTACGAGCAGTACTTC.

This chain uses TRBV7-2 with TRBJ1-2; a possible D gene is TRBD1 (5 bases). V shed 3 bases and J shed 8 bases, with 16 bases lying between them. CDR1 and CDR2 (germline): SGHTA, FQGNSA. The CDR3 has 14 amino acids. The CDR3 sequence: CASSLAGGSGGYTF. DNA for the CDR3: TGTGCCAGCAGCTTGGCAGGTGGATCAGGGGGCTACACCTTC.

The V and J genes are TRBV19 and TRBJ1-2; 7 bases match TRBD1. Germline CDR1 and CDR2: LNHDA and SQIVND (reference sequence). J gave up 4 bases and V 3 bases, and 8 bases lay outside the gene matches. This CDR3 is 15 amino acids long. CDR3 nucleotides: TGTGCCAGTAGTATGTCCGCCGGGACAGCCTATGGCTACACCTTC. Translation gives CASSMSAGTAYGYTF.

The rearrangement links TRBV30 to TRBJ2-1; TRBD2 aligns across 7 bases. The junction had 3 bases not matched to a gene; V was cut back by 0 bases and J by 7 bases. The CDR3 runs to 13 residues. The germline V gene encodes CDR1 GTSNPN and CDR2 SVGIG (reference sequence). Here the CDR3 reads CAWSVGGWNEQFF. The CDR3, as DNA: TGTGCCTGGAGTGTGGGGGGGTGGAATGAGCAGTTCTTC.

The chain recombines TRBV7-2 with TRBJ1-4; TRBD1 matches 7 bases. CDR1 SGHTA and CDR2 FQGNSA come from the germline V gene. With 5 bases clipped from V and 5 bases from J, the junction kept 11 bases outside the gene matches. The CDR3 spans 16 residues. Written as DNA, the CDR3 is TGTGCCAGCAGCCTTTTACGGGGACAGAAGAATGAAAAACTGTTTTTT. Amino acids: CASSLLRGQKNEKLFF.

The V and J genes are TRBV18 and TRBJ2-7; no reliable D call. The CDR3 extends over 15 amino acids. The germline V gene encodes CDR1 KGHSH and CDR2 LQKENI. Trimming removed 2 bases from V and 0 bases from J, with 11 bases in between. CDR3 region: CASSPSLSNSYEQYF. The CDR3 bases are TGTGCCAGCTCACCATCCCTCTCTAACTCCTACGAGCAGTACTTC.

The CDR3 spells CASSQGSGMYEQYF. The CDR3 bases are TGTGCCAGCAGCCAAGGTTCAGGGATGTACGAGCAGTACTTC. The V gene is TRBV3-1 (or the pseudogene TRBV3-2), the J gene TRBJ2-7, with D perhaps matching TRBD1 (5 bases). This CDR3 has 14 residues. The V gene lost 1 base and the J gene lost 4 bases, with 11 bases spanning the gap. From germline, CDR1 is LGHDT and CDR2 YNNKEL (reference sequence).

The chain carries TRBV28 and TRBJ1-5; D is perhaps TRBD1 (6 bases). Trimming pared 5 bases from V and 0 bases from J, leaving 11 bases between. The CDR3 extends over 15 amino acids. Per the germline V gene, CDR1 is MDHEN and CDR2 is SYDVKM. CDR3: CASSPRTVSNQPQHF. CDR3 bases: TGTGCCAGCAGTCCCCGGACAGTTAGCAATCAGCCCCAGCATTTT.